A single TCR beta chain is shown here with its context. What it binds is not known. The sample originates from a study of identical twins. MiXCR, run by TCRdb on the 5' RACE reads, gives a single entry per CDR3 protein. Here the sample spans around 690,000 distinct CDR3 sequences, 21% being singletons. Findings and limits, study-wide: Out-of-frame alpha sequences common to twins were enriched for low generation probability. There is a chance that invariant MAIT and iNKT cells partially muddied zero-insertion analyses.

The germline CDR1 and CDR2 sequences are ENHRY and SYGVKD. V lost 6 bases and J lost 2; bases outside the gene matches: 1. The CDR3 length is 15 residues. The data also belong to a second study, concerning T cells expressing NK-cell markers. Turning to that study: Alpha-beta TCR T cells were the sole sorting target in several experiments, owing to an anti-gamma-delta TCR antibody. A few of the donors also had these clonotypes leading their CD3+CD56-NKG2C+ fraction.

This receptor was obtained from a woman younger than 30 in good health. Sequences were obtained from PBMCs. This chain joins TRBV10-3 and TRBJ2-3; 14 bases are a match to TRBD2. This CDR3 reads CAIRGLAGDTDTQYF. CDR3 sequence (DNA): TGTGCCATCAGGGGACTAGCGGGAGACACAGATACGCAGTATTTT.